These T cell receptor beta chains were read from a single sample in a study of cytomegalovirus exposure and HLA in healthy donors. Produced via immunoSEQ multiplex PCR; TCRdb's table is partial and in-frame only. The profile shows 95,000 to 150,000 clones, approximately 79% of them singletons. The sample consisted of PBMCs. The receptors originated from a man aged 25-45 years in good health and CMV-seronegative. The CDR3 runs from the conserved cysteine through the conserved F or W. Fields, in order: clone size, V gene, D gene, CDR3 length, J gene, CDR3 protein, CDR3 DNA. A D gene is named only where the DNA matches it firmly. The listing skips clone size in some rows; elsewhere it reads once, few, many or a size class.

-	TRBV9	TRBD1	16	TRBJ2-7	CASSAPTGTGTHEQYF	TGTGCCAGCAGCGCCCCAACCGGGACAGGGACCCACGAGCAGTACTTC
-	TRBV28	TRBD1	16	TRBJ1-1	CASSLLDRGRDTEAFF	TGTGCCAGCAGTTTATTGGACAGGGGGCGGGACACTGAAGCTTTCTTT
once	TRBV7-9	TRBD1	17	TRBJ2-7	CASSPHLGTGPSYEQYF	TGTGCCAGCAGCCCCCACCTCGGGACAGGGCCGTCCTACGAGCAGTACTTC
-	TRBV4-3	-	17	TRBJ2-1	CASSQARPVFSYNEQFF	TGCGCCAGCAGCCAAGCCCGTCCGGTATTCTCCTACAATGAGCAGTTCTTC
-	TRBV7-2	-	12	TRBJ2-7	CASSLRAYEQYF	TGTGCCAGCAGCTTGAGAGCCTACGAGCAGTACTTC
-	TRBV18	-	15	TRBJ2-5	CASSPPDERGKTQYF	TGTGCCAGCTCACCACCGGACGAGAGGGGGAAGACCCAGTACTTC
-	TRBV7-2	-	12	TRBJ2-1	CASSLWRNEQFF	TGTGCCAGCAGCTTATGGAGAAATGAGCAGTTCTTC
-	TRBV5-1	-	15	TRBJ2-3	CASSLMDSSTDTQYF	TGCGCCAGCAGCTTAATGGACTCTAGCACAGATACGCAGTATTTT
-	TRBV15	-	14	TRBJ1-2	CATSREGGPYGYTF	TGTGCCACCAGCAGAGAGGGAGGCCCCTATGGCTACACCTTC
-	TRBV6-1	-	16	TRBJ1-5	CASSETGTYSNQPQHF	TGTGCCAGCAGTGAGACAGGAACTTATAGCAATCAGCCCCAGCATTTT
once	TRBV27	TRBD2	16	TRBJ2-7	CASSPPGTSGGYEQYF	TGTGCCAGCAGTCCCCCCGGGACTAGCGGGGGATACGAGCAGTACTTC
few	TRBV6-5	TRBD1	13	TRBJ1-1	CASRLTGDTEAFF	TGTGCCAGCAGACTTACAGGGGACACTGAAGCTTTCTTT
-	TRBV4-1	TRBD1	15	TRBJ2-7	CASSQDRTGFYEQYF	TGCGCCAGCAGCCAAGATCGGACAGGATTCTACGAGCAGTACTTC
-	TRBV28	-	16	TRBJ2-4	CASSLYRVGAKNIQYF	TGTGCCAGCAGTTTATACAGGGTTGGGGCCAAAAACATTCAGTACTTC